This TCR beta chain was identified in a study of OX40 agonist ivuxolimab in advanced cancers. For context, the study as a whole: Ivuxolimab was an agonistic, fully human IgG2 monoclonal antibody directed against OX40 (CD134), a costimulatory receptor. Intravenous ivuxolimab was administered to patients every 2 weeks at six dose levels: 0.01, 0.1, 0.3, 1.5, 3 and 10 mg/kg. Of the approximately 50 patients in dose escalation, some 19 had hepatocellular carcinoma, approximately 15 had melanoma, 9 had renal cell carcinoma and 9 had head and neck cancer. In the dose-escalation cohort, roughly four fifths of patients were male, and the mean age was approximately 60 years, with a range of roughly 23 to 85. Patients were allowed to have had prior anti-PD-1, anti-PD-L1 or anti-CTLA-4 therapy, and approximately 40% of the dose-escalation patients had previously received checkpoint inhibitors. Partial responses occurred in three dose-escalation patients: two with cutaneous melanoma and one with hepatocellular carcinoma. The purpose of peripheral TCRbeta sequencing was to test whether ivuxolimab changed TCR sequence diversity and led to clonal T-cell expansion. The paper describes the monotherapy dose-escalation part (N ≈ 51 patients) of the phase I trial of ivuxolimab.

To sequence the TCRbeta CDR3 region, genomic DNA was isolated from the sorted cells. The immunoSEQ Assay was used to sequence the TCRbeta CDR3 regions. TCRdb provides this immuneACCESS table in a form limited to in-frame rearrangements. Some clones are lacking; in checked studies, under half of them reflect an unresolved V gene, and why the rest are absent is not known. This sample gives tens of thousands of clones in total; approximately 85% of them show up just once. The ten largest clones add up to less than 4.5% of the sample. Here is what the overall study found, with its caveats: The antigen specificity of the clonally expanded peripheral T cells was not determined. Low levels of normalized T-cell clonal expansion were also seen in some patients who did not respond. At doses from 0.1 to 3.0 mg/kg, clonal expansion was seen in both CD4+ and CD8+ blood T cells between baseline and week 6. After ivuxolimab, more expanded clones were found on average in CD8+ T cells than in CD4+ T cells. Partial responders in the 0.1-3.0 mg/kg groups had among the lowest normalized peripheral clonal expansion, especially among CD8+ T cells.

CDR1 LNHDA and CDR2 SQIVND were looked up in the germline V gene (reference sequence). V has 5 bases trimmed and J has 0 bases trimmed; junction bases matching no gene number 6. The CDR3, from cysteine to phenylalanine, totals 16 residues. The kept DNA is CDR3 alone, 48 bases in frame from the first base. Worth noting for this clone: Its recognized antigen is unknown. The sample holds no much larger clone one base away, and base qualities are not on file.

The trial excluded patients who had a history of autoimmune disease or were on systemic immunosuppression. Peripheral blood for TCR sequencing was drawn from every dose cohort at baseline, at cycle 4 day 1 and at cycle 7 day 1. The samples were taken from a phase I, first-in-human, multicenter, open-label dose-escalation trial of ivuxolimab. Adults with locally advanced or metastatic melanoma, renal cell carcinoma, hepatocellular carcinoma or head and neck squamous cell carcinoma were enrolled in the trial. CD4+ and CD8+ T cells were sorted separately from peripheral blood before TCR sequencing. The receptor's source is an adult with an advanced solid tumor such as melanoma, head and neck, liver or kidney cancer. Here the chain combines TRBV19 and TRBJ1-3, with 8 bases in between that match TRBD1. The material was CD4+ or CD8+ T cells sorted from blood, obtained in a trial of the OX40 agonist ivuxolimab. The nucleotides read TGTGCCAGTAGTCACAGACAGGGGCCCTCTGGAAACACCATATATTTT. It encodes CASSHRQGPSGNTIYF.